One and the same sample provided the 20 T cell receptor beta chains below, sequenced in a study of blood T cell repertoires in COVID-19. Measured with immunoSEQ multiplex PCR; TCRdb has only the in-frame clones, and not every one. The top ten hold more than 1.5% of the sample, which has around 250,000 clones, around four fifths seen once. Sequenced material: peripheral blood. The receptors come from a man younger than 45 who had recovered from COVID-19.

This chain joins TRBV6-2 or TRBV6-3 and TRBJ1-5; D is perhaps TRBD1 (6 bases). The CDR3 runs 18 residues. Germline loops: CDR1 MNHEY, CDR2 SVGEGT. Trimming shortened V by 0 bases and J by 0 bases, and 15 bases separated the two germline ends. The CDR3 loop is CASSYSAGAPYSNQPQHF. In nucleotides, the CDR3 is TGTGCCAGCAGTTACTCAGCAGGGGCCCCTTATAGCAATCAGCCCCAGCATTTT.

The V gene is TRBV28, the J gene TRBJ2-5; TRBD1 matches 9 bases. The germline V gene encodes CDR1 MDHEN and CDR2 SYDVKM. The CDR3 is 15 residues long. V was clipped by 3 bases and J by 6 bases; unmatched bases: 8. In nucleotides, the CDR3 is TGTGCCAGCAGTTTTACAGGGGGCTTGGGGAAGACCCAGTACTTC. Translation: CASSFTGGLGKTQYF. The variable domain in full, with the rest retrieved from reference TRBV28 and TRBJ2-5, is DVKVTQSSRYLVKRTGEKVFLECVQDMDHENMFWYRQDPGLGLRLIYFSYDVKMKEKGDIPEGYSVSREKKERFSLILESASTNQTSMYLCASSFTGGLGKTQYFGPGTRLLVL.

The CDR3 sequence: CASSLAGLAGHSQFF. The CDR3, as DNA: TGTGCCAGCAGCTTAGCAGGACTAGCGGGGCATAGTCAGTTCTTC. The chain links TRBV7-9 to TRBJ2-1, with 12 bases that match TRBD2. V was clipped by 0 bases and J by 13 bases; unmatched bases: 7. From germline, CDR1 is SEHNR and CDR2 FQNEAQ (reference sequence). CDR3 length equals 15 residues.

In its sample, this clone was seen a few times. The chain carries TRBV4-2 and TRBJ2-7; 9 bases are shared with TRBD1. V dropped 2 bases and J dropped 5; count of bases not matched to a gene: 10. CDR1 is LGHNA, CDR2 YNFKEQ, per germline. The length of the CDR3 is 16 residues. CDR3 region: CASSQRAGQGVHEQYF. As DNA, the CDR3 is TGTGCCAGCAGCCAAAGGGCGGGACAGGGTGTCCACGAGCAGTACTTC.

In its sample, this clone was seen once. The chain recombines TRBV28 with TRBJ2-5, with D maybe TRBD2 (6 bases). V lost 3 bases to trimming and J lost 2 bases, with 10 bases between them. In germline, CDR1 is MDHEN, CDR2 SYDVKM. The CDR3 is made up of 14 amino acids. Here the CDR3 reads CASSLRRDQETQYF. DNA of the CDR3: TGTGCCAGCAGTTTGCGGAGGGATCAAGAGACCCAGTACTTC.

V and J are TRBV9 and TRBJ1-2; a possible D gene is TRBD1 (5 bases). The V and J ends lost 2 bases and 0 bases respectively, with 11 bases between them. In germline, CDR1 is SGDLS, CDR2 YYNGEE. The length of the CDR3 is 15 residues. CDR3 in DNA: TGTGCCAGCAGCGTGGGGCAGGCAGCTAACTATGGCTACACCTTC. It encodes CASSVGQAANYGYTF.

A few counts support this clone. This rearrangement joins TRBV2 to TRBJ2-7, with 9 bases fitting TRBD1. Per germline, CDR1 SNHLY and CDR2 FYNNEI. The CDR3 has 13 amino acids. Unmatched junction bases numbered 5, after V lost 8 bases and J lost 3 bases. DNA for the CDR3: TGTGCCAGCCTACCGGACAGGGGCTACGAGCAGTACTTC. The encoded protein is CASLPDRGYEQYF.

The chain joins TRBV3-1 (or the pseudogene TRBV3-2) to TRBJ1-2, with D possibly TRBD1 on 5 matching bases. CDR1 and CDR2 from the germline V gene are LGHDT and YNNKEL (reference sequence). Trimming cost V 1 base and J 7 bases, with 13 bases left between them. CDR3 length equals 14 residues. The CDR3 region is CASSQGQGQRGYTF. Here the CDR3 DNA reads TGTGCCAGCAGCCAAGGTCAGGGCCAACGTGGCTACACCTTC.

The chain combines TRBV4-2 with TRBJ1-5, with 9 bases identical to TRBD1. Germline values: CDR1 LGHNA, CDR2 YNFKEQ. This CDR3 contains 16 residues. J lost 4 bases, V lost 3 bases, and 7 bases had no gene match. The CDR3 DNA reads TGTGCCAGCAGCCAGGATGGACAGGGGAGAAATCAGCCCCAGCATTTT. As protein: CASSQDGQGRNQPQHF.

This clone was found once. This chain connects TRBV10-3 to TRBJ1-2; 9 nucleotides align to TRBD1. Germline values: CDR1 ENHRY, CDR2 SYGVKD. V was pared by 6 bases and J by 7 bases, with 6 bases of the junction left unmatched. CDR3 length equals 13 residues. CDR3 DNA sequence: TGTGCCATCAGGGGGGACAGGGCTTTTGGCTACACCTTC. Its translation is CAIRGDRAFGYTF.

The J gene is TRBJ2-5, the V gene TRBV7-9, with TRBD1 identical over 7 bases. The V and J ends lost 6 bases and 2 bases, in that order; junction bases with no gene match: 6. Germline CDR1 reads SEHNR; CDR2 reads FQNEAQ (reference sequence). The CDR3 extends over 14 amino acids. The CDR3 DNA is TGTGCCAGCAGTATACAGGGGTGGCAAGAGACCCAGTACTTC. It specifies CASSIQGWQETQYF.

The rearrangement joins TRBV29-1 to TRBJ2-1; a weak D match, TRBD2 (6 bases). This CDR3 region has 18 residues. V lost 7 bases to trimming and J lost 4 bases, with 29 bases between them. Per the germline V gene, CDR1 is SQVTM and CDR2 is ANQGSEA. The CDR3 sequence is CSGEGRDCTQNPYNEQFF. The DNA for the CDR3 is TGCAGCGGCGAAGGCCGGGACTGTACCCAAAATCCTTACAATGAGCAGTTCTTC.

The rearrangement links TRBV7-6 to TRBJ2-3; 11 nucleotides match TRBD2. Looked up from germline, CDR1 is SGHVS and CDR2 is FNYEAQ. V shed 5 bases, J shed 0 bases, and the junction held 16 bases outside the gene matches. This CDR3 comprises 20 residues. In DNA form, the CDR3 reads TGTGCCAGCAGCCTCACCCCCACTAGCGGGGGCCCTACTAGCACAGATACGCAGTATTTT. It specifies CASSLTPTSGGPTSTDTQYF.

The chain carries TRBV28 and TRBJ1-5, with D hard to call. The CDR3 is 19 residues long. V was shortened by 10 bases and J by 6 bases, with 34 bases between the two germline ends. CDR1 is MDHEN and CDR2 is SYDVKM in the germline V gene. This CDR3 is CATGPSSWVIEGVSQPQHF. Written as DNA, the CDR3 is TGTGCCACAGGTCCCAGCAGTTGGGTTATTGAAGGTGTGAGTCAGCCCCAGCATTTT.

This CDR3 is CATSKPLGGGEKLFF. Here the CDR3 DNA reads TGTGCCACCAGCAAACCTCTCGGGGGGGGTGAAAAACTGTTTTTT. This chain connects TRBV15 to TRBJ1-4; D perhaps matches TRBD1 (5 bases). This CDR3 contains 15 residues. V lost 4 bases to trimming and J lost 7 bases, with 16 bases between them. Germline values: CDR1 LNHNV, CDR2 YYDKDF (reference sequence).

V gene TRBV6-1 combines with J gene TRBJ2-3; 9 bases line up with TRBD2. Germline trimming cut 1 base from V and 5 bases from J; bases unmatched to any gene: 13. Germline CDR1 reads MNHNS; CDR2 reads SASEGT. This CDR3 has 18 residues. The CDR3: CASSEVPVAGVGGDTQYF. CDR3 DNA: TGTGCCAGCAGTGAAGTGCCGGTAGCGGGGGTTGGAGGAGATACGCAGTATTTT.

The V call is TRBV28, the J call TRBJ1-2; D gene uncertain. V was clipped by 6 bases and J by 10 bases, with 18 bases between them. This CDR3 region has 13 residues. The germline CDR1 and CDR2 sequences are MDHEN and SYDVKM. This CDR3 reads CASSPGAMVDYTF. CDR3 in DNA: TGTGCCAGCAGCCCCGGAGCCATGGTGGACTACACCTTC.

CDR3 residues: CASSPAPQGGGNTEAFF. For the CDR3, the DNA is TGTGCCAGCAGCCCGGCCCCGCAGGGTGGGGGCAACACTGAAGCTTTCTTT. The V call is TRBV5-4, the J call TRBJ1-1, with a possible D match to TRBD1 (6 bases). The CDR3 extends over 17 amino acids. Germline V gene lookup returns CDR1 SGHNT and CDR2 YYREEE (reference sequence). Trimming removed 4 bases from V and 2 bases from J, with 21 bases in between.

The V gene is TRBV27, the J gene TRBJ2-1; 8 bases map to TRBD2. V gave up 8 bases and J gave up 6 bases; unmatched junction bases: 12. CDR3 length equals 15 residues. From germline, CDR1 is MNHEY and CDR2 SMNVEV (reference sequence). For the CDR3, the DNA is TGTGCCAGCGGGGGCTGGAGCGGGGGAGTCAATGAGCAGTTCTTC. Translated, it gives CASGGWSGGVNEQFF.

CDR3 amino acids: CASSSGLLPSYEQYF. As DNA, the CDR3 is TGCGCCAGCAGCTCGGGACTCCTACCCTCCTACGAGCAGTACTTC. The V and J genes are TRBV5-1 and TRBJ2-7, with D possibly TRBD2 on 6 matching bases. Germline values: CDR1 SGHRS, CDR2 YFSETQ. V dropped 3 bases and J dropped 0 bases, with 13 bases sitting between them. The CDR3 totals 15 residues.